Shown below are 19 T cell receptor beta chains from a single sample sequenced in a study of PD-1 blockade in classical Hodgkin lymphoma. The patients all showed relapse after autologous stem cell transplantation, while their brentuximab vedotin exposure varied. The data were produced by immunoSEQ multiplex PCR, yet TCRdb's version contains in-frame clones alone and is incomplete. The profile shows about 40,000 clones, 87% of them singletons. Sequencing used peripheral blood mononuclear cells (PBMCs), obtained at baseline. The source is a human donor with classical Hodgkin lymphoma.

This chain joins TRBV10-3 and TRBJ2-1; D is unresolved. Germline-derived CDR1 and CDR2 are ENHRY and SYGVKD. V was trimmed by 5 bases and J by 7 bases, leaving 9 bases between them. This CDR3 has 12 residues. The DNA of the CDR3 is TGTGCCATCAGTTGGCACACTAATGAGCAGTTCTTC. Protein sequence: CAISWHTNEQFF.

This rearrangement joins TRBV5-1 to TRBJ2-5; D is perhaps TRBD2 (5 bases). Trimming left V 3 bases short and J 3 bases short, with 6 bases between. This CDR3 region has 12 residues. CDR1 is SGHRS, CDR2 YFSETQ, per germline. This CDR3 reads CASSWREETQYF. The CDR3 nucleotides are TGCGCCAGCAGCTGGCGGGAAGAGACCCAGTACTTC.

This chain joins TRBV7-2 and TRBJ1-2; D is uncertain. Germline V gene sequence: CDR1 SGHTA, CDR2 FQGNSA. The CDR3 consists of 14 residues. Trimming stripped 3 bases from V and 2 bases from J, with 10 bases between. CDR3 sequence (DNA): TGTGCCAGCAGCTTCCCCCCGCTAAACTATGGCTACACCTTC. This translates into CASSFPPLNYGYTF.

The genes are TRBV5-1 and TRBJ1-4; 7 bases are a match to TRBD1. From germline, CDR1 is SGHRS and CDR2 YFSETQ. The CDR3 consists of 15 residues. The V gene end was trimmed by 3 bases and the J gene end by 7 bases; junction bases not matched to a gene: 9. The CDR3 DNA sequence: TGCGCCAGCAGCTCTACAGGGGTCGGGGGTGAAAAACTGTTTTTT. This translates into CASSSTGVGGEKLFF.

CDR3 DNA: TGCGCCAGCAGTGAGAACAATGAGCAGTTCTTC. It encodes CASSENNEQFF. This chain connects TRBV10-2 to TRBJ2-1; no clear D. The CDR3 covers 11 residues. Trimming removed 2 bases from V and 5 bases from J, with 1 base in between. Germline V gene data show CDR1 as WSHSY and CDR2 as SAAADI.

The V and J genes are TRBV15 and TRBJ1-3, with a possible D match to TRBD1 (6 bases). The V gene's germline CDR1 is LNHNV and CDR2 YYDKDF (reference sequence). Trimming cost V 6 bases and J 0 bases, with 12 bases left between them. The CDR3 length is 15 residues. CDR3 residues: CATSPGGASGNTIYF. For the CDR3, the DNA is TGTGCCACCAGTCCTGGGGGGGCCTCTGGAAACACCATATATTTT.

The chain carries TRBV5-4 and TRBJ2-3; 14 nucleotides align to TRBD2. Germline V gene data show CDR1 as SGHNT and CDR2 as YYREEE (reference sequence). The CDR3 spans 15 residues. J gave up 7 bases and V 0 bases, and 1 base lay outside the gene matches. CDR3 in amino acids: CASSLGTSGGYTQYF. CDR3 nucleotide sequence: TGTGCCAGCAGCTTGGGGACTAGCGGGGGGTATACGCAGTATTTT.

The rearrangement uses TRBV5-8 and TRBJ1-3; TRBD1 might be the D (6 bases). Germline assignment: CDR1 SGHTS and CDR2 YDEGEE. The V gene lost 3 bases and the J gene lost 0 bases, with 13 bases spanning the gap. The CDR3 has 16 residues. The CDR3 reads CASSYGQIFSGNTIYF. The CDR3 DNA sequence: TGTGCCAGCAGCTATGGACAGATCTTCTCTGGAAACACCATATATTTT.

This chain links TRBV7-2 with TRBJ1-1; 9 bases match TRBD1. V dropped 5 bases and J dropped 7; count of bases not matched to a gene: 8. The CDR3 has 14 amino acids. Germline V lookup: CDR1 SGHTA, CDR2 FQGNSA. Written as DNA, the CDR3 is TGTGCCAGCAGCGCAACAGGGGGCCGGGATGAAGCTTTCTTT. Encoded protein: CASSATGGRDEAFF.

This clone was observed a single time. CDR3 in DNA: TGTGCCAGCAGGGGCGAGTGGGGGAGGCGGTTCTTC. Amino acids: CASRGEWGRRFF. This sequence joins TRBV7-2 and TRBJ2-1, with a tentative D call TRBD2 (6 bases). Trimming removed 6 bases from V and 15 bases from J, with 18 bases in between. CDR1 SGHTA and CDR2 FQGNSA come from the germline V gene. There are 12 residues in the CDR3.

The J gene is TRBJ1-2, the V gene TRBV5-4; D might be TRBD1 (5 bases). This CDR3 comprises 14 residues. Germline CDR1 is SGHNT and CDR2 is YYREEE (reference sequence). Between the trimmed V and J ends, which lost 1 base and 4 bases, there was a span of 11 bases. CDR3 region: CASSLNQGPYGYTF. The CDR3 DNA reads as TGTGCCAGCAGCTTGAATCAGGGACCCTATGGCTACACCTTC. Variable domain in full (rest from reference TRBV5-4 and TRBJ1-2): ETGVTQSPTHLIKTRGQQVTLRCSSQSGHNTVSWYQQALGQGPQFIFQYYREEENGRGNFPPRFSGLQFPNYSSELNVNALELDDSALYLCASSLNQGPYGYTFGSGTRLTVV.

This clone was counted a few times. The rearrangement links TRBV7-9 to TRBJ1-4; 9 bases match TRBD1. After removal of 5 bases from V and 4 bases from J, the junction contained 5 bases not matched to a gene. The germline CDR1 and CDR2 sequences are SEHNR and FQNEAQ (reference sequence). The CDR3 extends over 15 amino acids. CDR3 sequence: CASSLGQGLNEKLFF. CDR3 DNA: TGTGCCAGCAGCCTTGGACAGGGGCTTAATGAAAAACTGTTTTTT. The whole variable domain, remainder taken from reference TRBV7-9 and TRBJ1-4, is DTGVSQNPRHKITKRGQNVTFRCDPISEHNRLYWYRQTLGQGPEFLTYFQNEAQLEKSRLLSDRFSAERPKGSFSTLEIQRTEQGDSAMYLCASSLGQGLNEKLFFGSGTQLSVL.

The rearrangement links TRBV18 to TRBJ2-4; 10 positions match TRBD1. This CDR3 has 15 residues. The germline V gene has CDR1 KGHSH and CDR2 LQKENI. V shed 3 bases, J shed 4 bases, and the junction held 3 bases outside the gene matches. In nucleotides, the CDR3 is TGTGCCAGCTCACCTTGGGACAGGGGAAAAAACATTCAGTACTTC. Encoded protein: CASSPWDRGKNIQYF.

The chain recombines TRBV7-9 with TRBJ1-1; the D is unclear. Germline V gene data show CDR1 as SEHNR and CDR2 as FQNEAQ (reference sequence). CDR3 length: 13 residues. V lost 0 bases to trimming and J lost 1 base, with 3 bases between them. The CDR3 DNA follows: TGTGCCAGCAGCTTAGCGGGGAACACTGAAGCTTTCTTT. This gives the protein CASSLAGNTEAFF.

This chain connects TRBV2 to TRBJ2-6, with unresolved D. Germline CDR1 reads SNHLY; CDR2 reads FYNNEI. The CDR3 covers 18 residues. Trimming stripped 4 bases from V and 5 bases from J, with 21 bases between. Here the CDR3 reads CASSGLAYIQSRANVLTF. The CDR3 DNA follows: TGTGCCAGCAGTGGATTAGCTTACATACAAAGTCGGGCCAACGTCCTGACTTTC. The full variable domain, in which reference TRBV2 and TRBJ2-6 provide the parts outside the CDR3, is EPEVTQTPSHQVTQMGQEVILRCVPISNHLYFYWYRQILGQKVEFLVSFYNNEISEKSEIFDDQFSVERPDGSNFTLKIRSTKLEDSAMYFCASSGLAYIQSRANVLTFGAGSRLTVL.

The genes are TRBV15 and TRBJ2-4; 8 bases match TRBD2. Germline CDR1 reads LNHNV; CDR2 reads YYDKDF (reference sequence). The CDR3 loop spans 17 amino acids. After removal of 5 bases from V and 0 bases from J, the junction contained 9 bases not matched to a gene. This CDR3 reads CATSQKLAAIAKNIQYF. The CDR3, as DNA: TGTGCCACCAGCCAAAAACTAGCGGCCATAGCCAAAAACATTCAGTACTTC.

CDR3 amino acids: CASAKGNPPYEQYF. CDR3 bases: TGTGCCAGCGCCAAGGGTAACCCTCCCTACGAGCAGTACTTC. The V and J genes are TRBV2 and TRBJ2-7; D ambiguous. The CDR3 is 14 amino acids. Trimming shortened V by 8 bases and J by 2 bases, and 16 bases separated the two germline ends. CDR1 and CDR2 from the germline V gene are SNHLY and FYNNEI.

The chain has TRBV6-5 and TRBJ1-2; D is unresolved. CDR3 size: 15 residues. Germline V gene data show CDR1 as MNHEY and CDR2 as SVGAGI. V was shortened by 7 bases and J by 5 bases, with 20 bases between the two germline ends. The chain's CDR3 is CASISRGRKAYGYTF. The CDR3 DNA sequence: TGTGCCAGCATCTCACGAGGAAGAAAGGCGTATGGCTACACCTTC.

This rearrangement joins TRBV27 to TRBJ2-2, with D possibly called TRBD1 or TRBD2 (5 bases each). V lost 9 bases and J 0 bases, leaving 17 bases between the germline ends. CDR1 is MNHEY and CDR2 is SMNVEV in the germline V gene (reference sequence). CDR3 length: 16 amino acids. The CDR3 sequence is CASLRRQTTNTGELFF. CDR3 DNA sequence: TGTGCCAGTCTGCGGCGACAGACTACGAACACCGGGGAGCTGTTTTTT.